Below, 20 T cell receptor beta chains from the same sample are listed, as sequenced in a study of cytomegalovirus exposure and HLA in healthy donors. PCR was performed using 60 Vbeta and 13 Jbeta primers. TCRdb's table, derived via immunoSEQ multiplex PCR, lists solely in-frame clones and lacks some. The table has approximately 260,000 clones, roughly 91% seen once. Input material: PBMCs. These receptors were collected from a girl aged 2 to 10 in good health and CMV-seronegative.

The gene calls are TRBV6-4 and TRBJ2-1; 11 positions match TRBD1. V lost 3 bases, J lost 6 bases, and 4 bases stayed unmatched. From germline, CDR1 is MRHNA and CDR2 SNTAGT. This CDR3 is built from 15 residues. Here the CDR3 reads CASSEGGTGGNEQFF. The CDR3, as DNA: TGTGCCAGCAGTGAGGGGGGGACAGGGGGCAATGAGCAGTTCTTC.

This chain connects TRBV5-6 to TRBJ1-5, with a tentative D call TRBD1 (5 bases). V shed 0 bases and J shed 2 bases, with 12 bases lying between them. Per the germline V gene, CDR1 is SGHDT and CDR2 is YYEEEE. This CDR3 has 16 amino acids. CDR3 loop: CASSLERGIGNQPQHF. The CDR3 coding sequence is TGTGCCAGCAGCTTGGAAAGGGGAATAGGCAATCAGCCCCAGCATTTT.

The gene calls are TRBV2 and TRBJ1-2; possibly TRBD1 for D (5 bases). Germline lookup yields CDR1 SNHLY and CDR2 FYNNEI. The CDR3 totals 15 residues. V was pared by 11 bases and J by 6 bases, with 25 bases between. CDR3 nucleotide sequence: TGTGCCGCTCTCGGGGGAATCCCTTTCACTCATGGCTACACCTTC. Translation gives CAALGGIPFTHGYTF. Together with reference TRBV2 and TRBJ1-2, the CDR3 gives the full variable domain: EPEVTQTPSHQVTQMGQEVILRCVPISNHLYFYWYRQILGQKVEFLVSFYNNEISEKSEIFDDQFSVERPDGSNFTLKIRSTKLEDSAMYFCAALGGIPFTHGYTFGSGTRLTVV.

This clone was seen just once. The gene calls are TRBV4-1 and TRBJ2-2, with D perhaps TRBD2 (7 bases). The germline V and J ends were trimmed by 0 bases and 7 bases, with 18 bases remaining between them. The CDR3 length is 17 residues. The germline CDR1 and CDR2 sequences are MGHRA and YSYEKL. In DNA, the CDR3 is TGCGCCAGCAGCCAAGATGAGTTGGGGGGGCTGAGCGGGGAGCTGTTTTTT. As protein: CASSQDELGGLSGELFF.

The chain couples TRBV19 to TRBJ2-1; 8 bases fit TRBD2. V gave up 3 bases and J gave up 8 bases; unmatched junction bases: 0. Per germline, CDR1 LNHDA and CDR2 SQIVND (reference sequence). This CDR3 region has 12 residues. The CDR3, as DNA: TGTGCCAGTAGTATGCGGGGGGATGAGCAGTTCTTC. It translates to CASSMRGDEQFF.

The gene calls are TRBV30 and TRBJ2-7; tentatively, D is TRBD2 (7 bases). Germline V gene lookup returns CDR1 GTSNPN and CDR2 SVGIG (reference sequence). V was trimmed by 0 bases and J by 2 bases, leaving 11 bases between them. The CDR3 runs 14 residues. Here the CDR3 reads CAWSVGGGAYEQYF. In DNA form, the CDR3 reads TGTGCCTGGAGTGTGGGAGGGGGGGCCTACGAGCAGTACTTC.

With respect to this clone: The sample carries other DNA sequences with the same CDR3. The chain has TRBV6-5 and TRBJ2-7; D gene ambiguous. CDR1 and CDR2 (germline): MNHEY, SVGAGI. The CDR3 is 13 amino acids. V was shortened by 2 bases and J by 3 bases, with 8 bases between the two germline ends. This chain's CDR3 is CASSYGLNYEQYF. CDR3 DNA: TGTGCCAGCAGTTACGGCCTGAACTACGAGCAGTACTTC.

Only one count was recorded for this clone. The chain links TRBV6-5 to TRBJ2-7; 7 bases match TRBD1. The CDR3 is 14 residues long. V gave up 5 bases and J gave up 7 bases; unmatched junction bases: 11. CDR1 MNHEY and CDR2 SVGAGI come from the germline V gene. CDR3 sequence reads: CASSRREGAYEQYF. The CDR3 region has the DNA TGTGCCAGCAGTAGGCGAGAGGGGGCTTATGAGCAGTACTTC.

V gene TRBV7-8 combines with J gene TRBJ2-5; 10 nucleotides agree with TRBD2. The J call is in doubt because the DNA end fits TRBJ2-7 better. Germline V gene sequence: CDR1 SGHVS, CDR2 FQNEAQ. The CDR3 is 15 residues long. CDR3 sequence reads: CASSLTSGKSYEQYF. In DNA form, the CDR3 reads TGTGCCAGCAGCTTAACTAGCGGGAAGTCCTACGAGCAGTACTTC.

V usage is TRBV9 and J usage is TRBJ1-1; tentative D call: TRBD1 (6 bases). The CDR3 is 13 residues long. Trimming took 3 bases from V and 7 from J, leaving 13 bases between them. Looked up from germline, CDR1 is SGDLS and CDR2 is YYNGEE. CDR3 amino acids: CASSGGDRLEAFF. CDR3 nucleotides: TGTGCCAGCAGCGGCGGAGACAGGCTTGAAGCTTTCTTT. Drawing the rest from reference TRBV9 and TRBJ1-1, the complete variable domain is DSGVTQTPKHLITATGQRVTLRCSPRSGDLSVYWYQQSLDQGLQFLIQYYNGEERAKGNILERFSAQQFPDLHSELNLSSLELGDSALYFCASSGGDRLEAFFGQGTRLTVV.

The chain links TRBV5-1 to TRBJ2-7, with 7 bases that match TRBD1. The junction had 4 bases not matched to a gene; V was cut back by 5 bases and J by 2 bases. Germline CDR1 is SGHRS and CDR2 is YFSETQ. The CDR3 is made up of 13 amino acids. CDR3 DNA sequence: TGCGCCAGCAGTGGGGACAGCCCCTACGAGCAGTACTTC. Its translation: CASSGDSPYEQYF.

The chain carries TRBV2 and TRBJ2-2; 7 positions agree with TRBD2. This CDR3 has 16 residues. V lost 8 bases to trimming and J lost 1 base; unmatched junction nucleotides: 10. Germline values: CDR1 SNHLY, CDR2 FYNNEI. The DNA of the CDR3 is TGTGCCAGCGAATACAACGGGGGGAAGAACACCGGGGAGCTGTTTTTT. This gives the protein CASEYNGGKNTGELFF.

In the case of this clone: Different DNA sequences within this sample yield the same CDR3. The chain carries TRBV19 and TRBJ1-5; 7 bases map to TRBD1. This CDR3 comprises 13 residues. Trimming cost V 5 bases and J 4 bases; bases outside gene matches: 2. Germline CDR1 is LNHDA and CDR2 is SQIVND (reference sequence). CDR3: CASSGTANQPQHF. DNA of the CDR3: TGTGCCAGTAGTGGGACAGCAAATCAGCCCCAGCATTTT.

The V call is TRBV29-1, the J call TRBJ1-2; D not resolved. Germline V gene lookup returns CDR1 SQVTM and CDR2 ANQGSEA. The V gene lost 4 bases and the J gene lost 7 bases, with 7 bases spanning the gap. The CDR3 extends over 10 amino acids. CDR3 sequence: CSVGGTGYTF. CDR3 nucleotides: TGCAGCGTTGGAGGAACTGGCTACACCTTC.

This clone came up once. The V and J genes are TRBV5-6 and TRBJ2-1; D is unresolved. Trimming cost V 0 bases and J 0 bases, with 7 bases left between them. The CDR3 extends over 15 amino acids. Germline V lookup: CDR1 SGHDT, CDR2 YYEEEE. The CDR3 DNA reads as TGTGCCAGCAGCTTGGCCGCCAGCTCCTACAATGAGCAGTTCTTC. Protein product: CASSLAASSYNEQFF.

The genes are TRBV29-1 and TRBJ1-4; D unclear. The CDR3 spans 13 residues. Trimming took 5 bases from V and 9 from J, leaving 16 bases between them. CDR1 is SQVTM, CDR2 ANQGSEA, per germline. The CDR3 loop is CSVLREEGQKLFF. CDR3 bases: TGCAGCGTTTTGAGGGAGGAGGGTCAAAAACTGTTTTTT.

The chain recombines TRBV5-4 with TRBJ2-5; 7 nucleotides match TRBD1. This CDR3 has 15 amino acids. J lost 5 bases, V lost 4 bases, and 11 bases had no gene match. Per the germline V gene, CDR1 is SGHNT and CDR2 is YYREEE (reference sequence). The CDR3 DNA is TGTGCCAGCAGCCGGACAGGCTCCCCGACGGAGACCCAGTACTTC. Its protein is CASSRTGSPTETQYF.

The J gene is TRBJ1-1, the V gene TRBV5-6, with 9 bases fitting TRBD1. This CDR3 is built from 16 residues. The V and J ends lost 4 bases and 8 bases, in that order; junction bases with no gene match: 15. Germline V lookup: CDR1 SGHDT, CDR2 YYEEEE. Here the CDR3 reads CASSPKQGATDSEAFF. DNA for the CDR3: TGTGCCAGCAGCCCCAAACAGGGGGCCACAGATTCCGAAGCTTTCTTT.

The chain couples TRBV5-6 to TRBJ2-1; 8 bases align to TRBD2. CDR1 and CDR2 (germline): SGHDT, YYEEEE. The J segment lost 7 bases and the V segment lost 4 bases, leaving 10 bases of the junction unmatched. The CDR3 runs 15 residues. Here the CDR3 DNA reads TGTGCCAGCAGCCCGGGGGTAGCGGGGATTAATGAGCAGTTCTTC. Translated, it gives CASSPGVAGINEQFF.

The chain combines TRBV27 with TRBJ2-7, with D tentatively TRBD2 (6 bases). Germline V gene sequence: CDR1 MNHEY, CDR2 SMNVEV (reference sequence). This CDR3 comprises 14 residues. V was shortened by 6 bases and J by 0 bases, with 12 bases between the two germline ends. The CDR3 loop is CASREGLYSYEQYF. The CDR3 DNA sequence: TGTGCCAGCAGAGAGGGACTTTACTCCTACGAGCAGTACTTC.